Following are 3 T cell receptor beta chains from one sample sequenced in a study of blood T cell repertoires in COVID-19. This table comes from immunoSEQ multiplex PCR, and its TCRdb copy is limited to in-frame clones, with some not included. Of over 120,000 clones in the sample, about 80% were seen once. The specimen was peripheral blood. These TCRs come from a human donor in a cohort sampled during active COVID-19.

The chain joins TRBV5-1 to TRBJ2-2; 7 nucleotides match TRBD2. The CDR3 covers 17 residues. V lost 2 bases, J lost 4 bases, and 11 bases stayed unmatched. Germline assignment: CDR1 SGHRS and CDR2 YFSETQ. The CDR3 loop reads CASSLSGLGGSTGELFF. CDR3 DNA sequence: TGCGCCAGCAGCTTATCCGGACTAGGAGGGAGCACCGGGGAGCTGTTTTTT.

The chain carries TRBV5-1 and TRBJ2-3, with 9 nucleotides matching TRBD2. Germline-derived CDR1 and CDR2 are SGHRS and YFSETQ. V dropped 2 bases and J dropped 3; count of bases not matched to a gene: 7. The CDR3 is made up of 16 amino acids. The CDR3 here is CASSFRPSGKTDTQYF. CDR3 bases: TGCGCCAGCAGCTTTAGACCTAGCGGGAAAACAGATACGCAGTATTTT. Full variable domain (outside the CDR3, taken from reference TRBV5-1 and TRBJ2-3): KAGVTQTPRYLIKTRGQQVTLSCSPISGHRSVSWYQQTPGQGLQFLFEYFSETQRNKGNFPGRFSGRQFSNSRSEMNVSTLELGDSALYLCASSFRPSGKTDTQYFGPGTRLTVL.

The rearrangement links TRBV6-1 to TRBJ2-7, with D possibly TRBD2 on 5 matching bases. CDR1 is MNHNS, CDR2 SASEGT, per germline. The CDR3 is 13 amino acids. Trimming left V 3 bases short and J 6 bases short, with 12 bases between. The CDR3 loop reads CASSDYGVGEQYF. The CDR3 DNA reads TGTGCCAGCAGTGATTACGGGGTTGGCGAGCAGTACTTC.